The 21 T cell receptor beta chains reported below all come from one sample, sequenced in a study of cytomegalovirus exposure and HLA in healthy donors. Primers: 60 Vbeta forward and 13 Jbeta reverse. Assay used: immunoSEQ multiplex PCR; TCRdb lists only in-frame clones, some missing. Of 150,000 to 200,000 clones in the sample, roughly 80% were seen once. The sequencing sample was made of PBMCs. All receptors derive from a female donor in good health and CMV-seronegative.

This clone appeared once. The chain joins TRBV18 to TRBJ2-1, with no clear D. Looked up from germline, CDR1 is KGHSH and CDR2 is LQKENI. This CDR3 comprises 15 residues. Trimming removed 0 bases from V and 0 bases from J, with 6 bases in between. The DNA of the CDR3 is TGTGCCAGCTCACCACCCACGAGCTCCTACAATGAGCAGTTCTTC. Its protein is CASSPPTSSYNEQFF.

This chain uses TRBV29-1 with TRBJ1-1; D not certain. V shed 7 bases and J shed 1 base, with 7 bases lying between them. Germline V gene lookup returns CDR1 SQVTM and CDR2 ANQGSEA. This CDR3 region has 11 residues. For the CDR3, the DNA is TGCAGCGCCCCATGGAACACTGAAGCTTTCTTT. Its protein product is CSAPWNTEAFF.

The rearrangement links TRBV15 to TRBJ2-7; the match to TRBD2 covers 8 bases. V lost 0 bases, J lost 2 bases, and 9 bases stayed unmatched. Per germline, CDR1 LNHNV and CDR2 YYDKDF (reference sequence). CDR3 length: 17 amino acids. The CDR3 reads CATSRDSLSGSAYEQYF. The CDR3, as DNA: TGTGCCACCAGCAGAGATAGTTTAAGCGGGAGTGCCTACGAGCAGTACTTC.

V gene TRBV19 combines with J gene TRBJ1-5, with TRBD1 identical over 8 bases. Germline V gives CDR1 LNHDA, CDR2 SQIVND (reference sequence). This CDR3 region has 16 residues. The V segment lost 3 bases and the J segment 8 bases; nucleotides outside the gene matches: 12. The CDR3: CASSIGRDRIAEPQHF. The DNA of the CDR3 is TGTGCCAGTAGTATCGGCCGGGACAGGATCGCAGAGCCCCAGCATTTT.

The rearrangement joins TRBV27 to TRBJ2-6; possibly TRBD2 for D (5 bases). CDR1 MNHEY and CDR2 SMNVEV come from the germline V gene (reference sequence). This CDR3 comprises 17 residues. V was cut by 1 base and J by 0 bases, with 10 bases left in between. CDR3 sequence reads: CASSLYGKGSGANVLTF. The CDR3 DNA is TGTGCCAGCAGTTTATACGGGAAGGGCTCTGGGGCCAACGTCCTGACTTTC.

With regard to this clone: At one of its ends the junction is not consistent with the germline gene, which may arise from a read error. The chain carries TRBV7-9 and TRBJ2-7; 7 bases are a match to TRBD1. The CDR3 runs to 15 residues. Germline CDR1 and CDR2: SEHNR and FQNEAQ (reference sequence). CDR3 DNA: TGTTCCAGCAGCTCGGAGGACAGGCCGACCTACGAGCAGTACTTC. Its protein product is CSSSSEDRPTYEQYF.

This clone was observed once. The CDR3 sequence is CSATRTSSYEQYF. The CDR3 coding sequence is TGCAGCGCAACTAGGACTAGCAGCTACGAGCAGTACTTC. The V call is TRBV29-1, the J call TRBJ2-7; 8 nucleotides match TRBD2. Germline V lookup: CDR1 SQVTM, CDR2 ANQGSEA. This CDR3 contains 13 residues. V was clipped by 7 bases and J by 3 bases; unmatched bases: 8.

The chain uses TRBV5-1 and TRBJ1-2, with D hard to call. V lost 4 bases and J 2 bases, leaving 12 bases between the germline ends. CDR3 length equals 14 residues. In germline, CDR1 is SGHRS, CDR2 YFSETQ. The CDR3 sequence is CASSRDGENYGYTF. CDR3 nucleotides: TGCGCCAGCAGCCGGGATGGGGAGAACTATGGCTACACCTTC.

The chain couples TRBV30 to TRBJ1-2; D ambiguous. The germline V and J ends were trimmed by 0 bases and 10 bases, with 15 bases remaining between them. The V gene's germline CDR1 is GTSNPN and CDR2 SVGIG (reference sequence). The CDR3 loop spans 13 amino acids. The CDR3 loop reads CAWSVLKQSDYTF. The CDR3 nucleotides are TGTGCCTGGAGTGTACTTAAACAGTCAGACTACACCTTC.

This sequence joins TRBV13 and TRBJ2-5; 12 bases agree with TRBD2. V shed 6 bases, J shed 4 bases, and the junction held 3 bases outside the gene matches. CDR1 is PRHDT and CDR2 is FYEKMQ in the germline V gene (reference sequence). This CDR3 comprises 14 residues. The CDR3 DNA reads TGTGCCAGCAGTTCGGGACTAGCGGGAGAGACCCAGTACTTC. Protein: CASSSGLAGETQYF. Full variable domain (remainder filled in from reference TRBV13 and TRBJ2-5): AAGVIQSPRHLIKEKRETATLKCYPIPRHDTVYWYQQGPGQDPQFLISFYEKMQSDKGSIPDRFSAQQFSDYHSELNMSSLELGDSALYFCASSSGLAGETQYFGPGTRLLVL.

The gene calls are TRBV7-2 and TRBJ1-2; 7 bases match TRBD1. Germline V gene data show CDR1 as SGHTA and CDR2 as FQGNSA. CDR3 length: 15 amino acids. V lost 1 base and J lost 4; bases outside the gene matches: 6. CDR3 amino acids: CASSLEGAQIYGYTF. The CDR3 nucleotides read TGTGCCAGCAGCTTAGAGGGGGCACAGATCTATGGCTACACCTTC.

The V call is TRBV4-2, the J call TRBJ2-7; 7 nucleotides match TRBD2. Germline V CDR1 and CDR2: LGHNA, YNFKEQ. The CDR3 runs to 15 residues. The ends lost 4 bases at V and 5 bases at J; junction bases unmatched: 11. As DNA, the CDR3 is TGTGCCAGCAGCCCCTGGGAGGGAGGGGTAAACGAGCAGTACTTC. Its protein product is CASSPWEGGVNEQYF.

The V call is TRBV11-2, the J call TRBJ2-1, with 8 bases lining up with TRBD1. V gave up 4 bases and J gave up 3 bases; unmatched junction bases: 2. The CDR3 covers 14 residues. Looked up from germline, CDR1 is SGHAT and CDR2 is FQNNGV. The CDR3 DNA sequence: TGTGCCAGCAGCTCGGGACAGGACTACAATGAGCAGTTCTTC. Protein product: CASSSGQDYNEQFF.

This clone was detected only once. V gene TRBV19 combines with J gene TRBJ1-2, with 9 nucleotides matching TRBD1. The germline CDR1 and CDR2 sequences are LNHDA and SQIVND (reference sequence). This CDR3 is built from 15 residues. With 3 bases clipped from V and 5 bases from J, the junction kept 7 bases outside the gene matches. CDR3 DNA: TGTGCCAGTAGTATGGGACAGGGCTTGGGATATGGCTACACCTTC. Translating gives CASSMGQGLGYGYTF.

This clone was counted a single time. The chain uses TRBV6-4 and TRBJ2-1, with 8 bases that match TRBD2. The CDR3 spans 16 residues. The junction had 14 bases not matched to a gene; V was cut back by 6 bases and J by 7 bases. Germline loops: CDR1 MRHNA, CDR2 SNTAGT. The CDR3 spells CASSDKREPGGNEQFF. The CDR3 coding sequence is TGTGCCAGCAGCGATAAGCGGGAGCCCGGGGGGAATGAGCAGTTCTTC.

The chain carries TRBV10-3 and TRBJ2-1, with 7 bases lining up with TRBD1. Trimming removed 0 bases from V and 4 bases from J; junction bases left unmatched: 0. Germline CDR1 ENHRY, CDR2 SYGVKD. This CDR3 has 14 residues. The CDR3 is CAISESTGYNEQFF. The CDR3 DNA follows: TGTGCCATCAGTGAGTCGACAGGGTACAATGAGCAGTTCTTC.

The chain couples TRBV7-8 to TRBJ1-3; 9 nucleotides match TRBD1. The CDR3 spans 16 residues. Germline V gene sequence: CDR1 SGHVS, CDR2 FQNEAQ. V gave up 2 bases and J gave up 4 bases; unmatched junction bases: 6. CDR3 in amino acids: CASSLTTGGAGNTIYF. The CDR3 DNA follows: TGTGCCAGCAGCTTAACAACAGGGGGCGCGGGAAACACCATATATTTT.

This clone was observed a handful of times. The chain's CDR3 is CASSRGQGEAFF. Here the CDR3 DNA reads TGTGCCAGTAGTCGGGGACAGGGGGAAGCTTTCTTT. The chain has TRBV19 and TRBJ1-1; 10 nucleotides match TRBD1. Germline CDR1 and CDR2: LNHDA and SQIVND (reference sequence). The CDR3 sequence is 12 residues long. V lost 5 bases, J lost 8 bases, and 2 bases stayed unmatched.

This rearrangement joins TRBV9 to TRBJ2-5; 10 bases line up with TRBD2. The J call may be incorrect, as the DNA end agrees better with TRBJ2-7. The CDR3 is 15 residues long. Germline CDR1 and CDR2: SGDLS and YYNGEE. The CDR3 DNA reads TGTGCCAGCAGCGTGGCTAGCGGGAGCAGGTACGAGCAGTACTTC. Its protein is CASSVASGSRYEQYF.

The table lists this clone with a few counts. This chain joins TRBV7-3 and TRBJ2-5; possibly TRBD1 for D (6 bases). Germline-derived CDR1 and CDR2 are SGHTA and FQGTGA. V was shortened by 4 bases and J by 1 base, with 13 bases between the two germline ends. The CDR3 sequence is 15 residues long. CDR3 in amino acids: CASSSSGHGQETQYF. Here the CDR3 DNA reads TGTGCCAGCAGCTCTTCGGGACACGGCCAAGAGACCCAGTACTTC. Full variable domain (missing parts from reference TRBV7-3 and TRBJ2-5): GAGVSQTPSNKVTEKGKYVELRCDPISGHTALYWYRQSLGQGPEFLIYFQGTGAADDSGLPNDRFFAVRPEGSVSTLKIQRTERGDSAVYLCASSSSGHGQETQYFGPGTRLLVL.

This clone is a singleton in its sample. The chain carries TRBV7-9 and TRBJ2-1, with TRBD1 as a possible D gene (6 bases). There are 14 residues in the CDR3. Germline values: CDR1 SEHNR, CDR2 FQNEAQ (reference sequence). V was pared by 6 bases and J by 4 bases, with 13 bases between. CDR3 protein: CASRPGDRYNEQFF. The CDR3 coding sequence is TGTGCCAGCAGACCTGGAGACAGGTACAATGAGCAGTTCTTC.